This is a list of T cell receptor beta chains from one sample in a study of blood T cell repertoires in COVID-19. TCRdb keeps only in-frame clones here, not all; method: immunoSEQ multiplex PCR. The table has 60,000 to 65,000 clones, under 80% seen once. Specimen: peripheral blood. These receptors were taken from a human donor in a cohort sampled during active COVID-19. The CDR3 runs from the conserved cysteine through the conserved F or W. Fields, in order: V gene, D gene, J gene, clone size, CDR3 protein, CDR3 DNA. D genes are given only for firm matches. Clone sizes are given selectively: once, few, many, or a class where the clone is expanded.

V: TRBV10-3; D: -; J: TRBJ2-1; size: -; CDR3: CAISDNQGSHNEQFF; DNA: TGTGCCATCAGTGATAATCAGGGGTCCCACAATGAGCAGTTCTTC
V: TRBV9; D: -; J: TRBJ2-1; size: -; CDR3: CASSAQLLLNEQFF; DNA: TGTGCCAGCAGCGCCCAACTACTTCTGAATGAGCAGTTCTTC
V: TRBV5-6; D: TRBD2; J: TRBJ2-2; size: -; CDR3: CASSFTSGGTGELFF; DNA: TGTGCCAGCAGCTTTACTAGCGGGGGGACCGGGGAGCTGTTTTTT
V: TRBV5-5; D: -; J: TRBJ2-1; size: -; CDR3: CASSLQTLARNEQFF; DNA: TGTGCCAGCAGCCTCCAGACTCTAGCGCGGAATGAGCAGTTCTTC
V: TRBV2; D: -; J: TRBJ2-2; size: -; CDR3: CASSENTSGTGELFF; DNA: TGTGCCAGCAGTGAGAACACGTCGGGTACCGGGGAGCTGTTTTTT
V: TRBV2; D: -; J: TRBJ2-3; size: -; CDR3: CASRPWGLGTDTQYF; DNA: TGTGCCAGCCGCCCCTGGGGCCTCGGCACAGATACGCAGTATTTT
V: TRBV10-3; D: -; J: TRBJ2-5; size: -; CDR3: CAISEPGTSQETQYF; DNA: TGTGCCATCAGTGAGCCCGGGACAAGTCAAGAGACCCAGTACTTC
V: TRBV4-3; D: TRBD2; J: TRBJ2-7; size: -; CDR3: CASSPNIAGAYEQYF; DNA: TGCGCCAGCAGCCCCAATATAGCGGGGGCCTACGAGCAGTACTTC
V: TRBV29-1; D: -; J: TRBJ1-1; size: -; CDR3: CSVERQLNTEAFF; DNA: TGCAGCGTTGAGCGGCAGCTGAACACTGAAGCTTTCTTT
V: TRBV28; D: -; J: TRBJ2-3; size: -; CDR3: CASQTGGADTQYF; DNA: TGTGCCAGCCAAACAGGGGGGGCAGATACGCAGTATTTT
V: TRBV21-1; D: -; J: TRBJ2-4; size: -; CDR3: CASSLPLRDNF; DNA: TGTGCCAGCAGCCTCCCACTCCGGGACAACTTC
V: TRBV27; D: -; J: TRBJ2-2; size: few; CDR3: CASSLSLVGLMASGELFF; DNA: TGTGCCAGCAGTTTATCGTTAGTAGGACTGATGGCATCCGGGGAGCTGTTTTTT
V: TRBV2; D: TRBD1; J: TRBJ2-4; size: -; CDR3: CASSLGQGVNIQYF; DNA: TGTGCCAGCAGTCTCGGACAGGGGGTAAACATTCAGTACTTC
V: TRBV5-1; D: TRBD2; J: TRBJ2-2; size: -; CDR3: CASSSGLAGNTGELFF; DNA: TGCGCCAGCAGCTCCGGACTAGCGGGGAACACCGGGGAGCTGTTTTTT
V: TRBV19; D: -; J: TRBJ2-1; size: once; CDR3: CASSSGEYYNEQFF; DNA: TGTGCCAGTAGTAGCGGGGAGTACTACAATGAGCAGTTCTTC
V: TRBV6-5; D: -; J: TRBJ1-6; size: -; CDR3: CASRPQGRGNSPLHF; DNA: TGTGCCAGCAGGCCGCAGGGGCGCGGGAATTCACCCCTCCACTTT
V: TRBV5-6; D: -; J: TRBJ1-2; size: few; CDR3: CASSLGVNSGYTF; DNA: TGTGCCAGCAGCTTGGGAGTTAATAGTGGCTACACCTTC
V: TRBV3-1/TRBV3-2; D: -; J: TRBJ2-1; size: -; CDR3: CASSQDRQSYNEQFF; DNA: TGTGCCAGCAGCCAAGACCGTCAGTCCTACAATGAGCAGTTCTTC
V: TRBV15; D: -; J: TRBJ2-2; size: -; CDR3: CATSRDRVQGLNTGELFF; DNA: TGTGCCACCAGCAGAGATCGAGTCCAGGGACTGAACACCGGGGAGCTGTTTTTT
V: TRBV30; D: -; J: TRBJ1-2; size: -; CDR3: CAWIEVNYGYTF; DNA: TGTGCCTGGATTGAGGTTAACTATGGCTACACCTTC
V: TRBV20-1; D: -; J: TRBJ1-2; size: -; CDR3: CSARVTNGYTF; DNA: TGCAGTGCTAGAGTGACAAATGGCTACACCTTC
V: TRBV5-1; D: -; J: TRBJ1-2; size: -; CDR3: CASSPIPGGYGYTF; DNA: TGCGCCAGCAGCCCTATACCCGGGGGTTATGGCTACACCTTC
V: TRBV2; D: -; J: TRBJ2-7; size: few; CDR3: CASSATLTYEQYF; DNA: TGTGCCAGCAGCGCTACTCTCACCTACGAGCAGTACTTC
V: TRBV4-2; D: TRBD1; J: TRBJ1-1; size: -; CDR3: CASSQAGGGHFEAFF; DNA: TGTGCCAGCAGCCAAGCAGGGGGCGGACACTTTGAAGCTTTCTTT
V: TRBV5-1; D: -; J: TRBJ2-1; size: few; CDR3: CASSSQGPPYYNEQFF; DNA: TGCGCCAGCAGCTCGCAGGGCCCCCCCTACTACAATGAGCAGTTCTTC
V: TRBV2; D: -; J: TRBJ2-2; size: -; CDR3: CASSPDRNRVNTGELFF; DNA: TGTGCCAGCAGTCCCGACCGGAACAGGGTTAACACCGGGGAGCTGTTTTTT
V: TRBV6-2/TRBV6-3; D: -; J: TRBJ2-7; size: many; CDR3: CASSDSGYEQYF; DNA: TGTGCCAGCAGCGACTCAGGGTACGAGCAGTACTTC
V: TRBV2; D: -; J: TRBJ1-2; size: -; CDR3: CASSNARGYTF; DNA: TGTGCCAGCAGCAATGCGCGTGGCTACACCTTC
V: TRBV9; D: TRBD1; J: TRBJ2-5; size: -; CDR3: CASSQAPGTGAGETQYF; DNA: TGTGCCAGCAGCCAAGCACCTGGGACAGGGGCGGGAGAGACCCAGTACTTC
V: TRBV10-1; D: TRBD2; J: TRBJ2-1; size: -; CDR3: CASSESLVAGVEQFF; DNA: TGCGCCAGCAGTGAGTCGTTGGTAGCGGGGGTTGAGCAGTTCTTC
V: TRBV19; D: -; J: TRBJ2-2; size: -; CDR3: CASSSRRGLNTGELFF; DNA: TGTGCCAGTAGTTCCCGTCGGGGTTTGAACACCGGGGAGCTGTTTTTT
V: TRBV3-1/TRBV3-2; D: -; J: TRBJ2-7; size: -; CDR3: CASSQDPRGNEQYF; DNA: TGTGCCAGCAGCCAAGACCCCAGGGGTAACGAGCAGTACTTC
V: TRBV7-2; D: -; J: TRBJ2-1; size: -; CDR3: CASSLGRGSDEQFF; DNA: TGTGCCAGTAGCTTAGGAAGGGGGTCGGATGAGCAGTTCTTC
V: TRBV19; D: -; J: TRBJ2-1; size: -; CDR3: CASSTPRVVSSYNEQFF; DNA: TGTGCCAGTAGTACCCCCCGGGTGGTGAGCTCCTACAATGAGCAGTTCTTC
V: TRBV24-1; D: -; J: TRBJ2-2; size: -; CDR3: CATSDSRRGGTGELFF; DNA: TGTGCCACCAGTGATTCCCGTAGGGGTGGGACCGGGGAGCTGTTTTTT
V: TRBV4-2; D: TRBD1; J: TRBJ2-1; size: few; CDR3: CASSQVDRGVNEQFF; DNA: TGTGCCAGCAGCCAAGTGGACAGGGGAGTAAATGAGCAGTTCTTC
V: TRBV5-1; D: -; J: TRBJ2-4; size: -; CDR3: CASGTGGGGLAKNIQYF; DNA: TGCGCCAGCGGGACAGGCGGGGGTGGTTTAGCCAAAAACATTCAGTACTTC
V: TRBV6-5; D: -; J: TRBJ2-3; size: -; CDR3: CASSYLVSDTQYF; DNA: TGTGCCAGCAGTTACCTAGTTTCAGATACGCAGTATTTT
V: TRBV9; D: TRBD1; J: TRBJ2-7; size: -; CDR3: CASSVGTGGSYEQYF; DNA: TGTGCCAGCAGCGTAGGGACAGGGGGATCCTACGAGCAGTACTTC
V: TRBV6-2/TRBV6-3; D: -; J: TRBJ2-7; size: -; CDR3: CASSYSGRALSYEQYF; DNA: TGTGCCAGCAGTTACTCGGGCAGGGCCCTCTCCTACGAGCAGTACTTC
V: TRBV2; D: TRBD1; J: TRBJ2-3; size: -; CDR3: CASSETGISTDTQYF; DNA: TGTGCCAGCAGCGAGACAGGGATTAGCACAGATACGCAGTATTTT
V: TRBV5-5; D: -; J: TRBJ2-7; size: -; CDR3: CASSPDPGSSYEQYF; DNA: TGTGCCAGCAGCCCAGACCCGGGGTCCTCCTACGAGCAGTACTTC